One TCR beta chain is described in this entry. Trimming pared 6 bases from V and 0 bases from J, leaving 16 bases between. CDR3 size: 16 residues. Germline V gene sequence: CDR1 SGHRS, CDR2 YFSETQ. As handled by the study authors: Estimates of nucleated cell counts were drawn from the amplification of reference gene primers. Profiled with immunoSEQ multiplex PCR; TCRdb holds only in-frame clones, not every one. That table is the source of V, J and clone size, and D and trimming were worked out from the DNA. The sample lists 140,000 to 150,000 clones; around 80% were seen once. This entry belongs to a study of blood T cell repertoires in COVID-19. Study at large: There were acute and convalescent COVID-19 samples, and they came from the United States, Italy and Spain.

The chain joins TRBV5-1 to TRBJ2-1; a weak D match, TRBD1 (6 bases). The sequencing input was peripheral blood. The TCR originated in a human donor with acute or convalescent COVID-19. The donor label of this sample is uncertain. In DNA, the CDR3 is TGCGCCAGCAACCTTGGGGGCGTAAGCTCCTACAATGAGCAGTTCTTC. As protein: CASNLGGVSSYNEQFF.